This section outlines one TCR beta chain sequence together with its context. Its antigen remains unknown. This CDR3 region has 14 residues. Germline assignment: CDR1 SNHLY and CDR2 FYNNEI. V was clipped by 6 bases and J by 5 bases, with 13 bases between them. The data belong to a study of T-cell reconstitution after alpha-beta-depleted transplantation in children. Study outcomes and limitations: Several hundred expanded graft clones reportedly were the source of alpha-beta T cells about two months after transplant.

Unique molecular identifiers were used to barcode this TCRbeta library. MiXCR, applied by TCRdb to the PCR reads, yields one record per CDR3 protein. The profile covers around 700,000 distinct CDR3 sequences, with 13% appearing a single time and 0.79% taken by the ten largest. This TCR derives from a girl between 2 and 10 years old with congenital amegakaryocytic thrombocytopenia, due to receive a stem cell transplant. The sequencing here drew on PBMCs, taken before TCRalphabeta/CD19-depleted stem cell transplant. This chain joins TRBV2 and TRBJ2-2, with a possible D match to TRBD1 (6 bases). The CDR3 bases are TGTGCCAGCAGAGTCAACAGGGATACCGGGGAGCTGTTTTTT. It encodes CASRVNRDTGELFF.